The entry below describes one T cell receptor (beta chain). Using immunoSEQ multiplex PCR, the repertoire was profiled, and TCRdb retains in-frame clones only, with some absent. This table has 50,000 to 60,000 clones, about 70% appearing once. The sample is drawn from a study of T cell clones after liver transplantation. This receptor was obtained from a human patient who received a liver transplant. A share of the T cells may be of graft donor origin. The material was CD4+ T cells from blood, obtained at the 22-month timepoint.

Written as DNA, the CDR3 is TGCGCCAGCCGCGGTAGGATCTCAACTAGCACAGATACGCAGTATTTT. Translation gives CASRGRISTSTDTQYF. This chain links TRBV5-1 with TRBJ2-3; D gene unclear. Germline V lookup: CDR1 SGHRS, CDR2 YFSETQ. V dropped 7 bases and J dropped 0 bases, with 18 bases sitting between them. There are 16 residues in the CDR3.